The present entry profiles one T cell receptor (beta chain) with its context. This specimen belongs to a study of blood T cell repertoires in COVID-19. Study at large: The United States, Italy and Spain were the sources of the acute and convalescent COVID-19 samples.

Profiling relied on immunoSEQ multiplex PCR, and the TCRdb table lists in-frame clones only, not all of them. The sample shows over 130,000 clones, over 75% of them seen only once. The CDR3 extends over 16 amino acids. The V and J ends lost 2 bases and 2 bases, in that order; junction bases with no gene match: 5. Germline V CDR1 and CDR2: KGHDR, SFDVKD. This sequence joins TRBV24-1 and TRBJ2-3, with 8 bases that match TRBD2. This TCR derives from a man over 45 in a cohort exposed to, infected with or recovered from COVID-19 (not recorded which). The sample comprised PBMCs or T cells enriched from blood (not recorded which). The CDR3, as DNA: TGTGCCACCAGTGATTATACTAGCGGTACCACAGATACGCAGTATTTT. Translation gives CATSDYTSGTTDTQYF.